This T cell receptor (beta chain) came from a study of cytomegalovirus exposure and HLA in healthy donors. Overall study findings and caveats: CMV serostatus was the sole immune exposure information available.

This clone was detected a few times. Antigen specificity is unknown. This CDR3 is 14 amino acids long. Germline V gene lookup returns CDR1 LGHNA and CDR2 YSLEER. V shed 0 bases and J shed 4 bases, with 9 bases lying between them. Researchers ran the PCR with 60 Vbeta and 13 Jbeta primers. TCRdb's table, derived via immunoSEQ multiplex PCR, lists solely in-frame clones and lacks some. Of about 160,000 clones listed, approximately 80% are singletons. Sequencing input: PBMCs. The receptor comes from a man aged 18-30 years in good health and CMV-seropositive. The genes are TRBV4-3 and TRBJ1-2; the D gene is possibly TRBD1 (5 bases). CDR3 sequence (DNA): TGCGCCAGCAGCCAAGACCAGGGTGTCTATGGCTACACCTTC. It specifies CASSQDQGVYGYTF.